The 30 T cell receptor beta chains presented below share a single source sample, sequenced in a study of blood T cells in healthy people across ages. Next came a second PCR, run for about 6 to 12 cycles, which used a sample-barcoded 5' primer along with a J-beta primer mix. Each CDR3 protein is one row after TCRdb ran MiXCR on the 5' RACE reads. The data hold about 1.6 million distinct CDR3 sequences, with around 36% observed a single time. Sequenced: blood. The receptors originated from a woman in her 30s in good health.

This clonotype showed up many times. The rearrangement uses TRBV5-1 and TRBJ2-7; 9 nucleotides line up with TRBD1. CDR1 and CDR2 (germline): SGHRS, YFSETQ. J lost 2 bases, V lost 5 bases, and 5 bases had no gene match. This CDR3 is 14 amino acids long. The CDR3 is CASRAQGATYEQYF. CDR3 sequence (DNA): TGCGCCAGCAGGGCACAGGGGGCCACCTACGAGCAGTACTTC.

This clonotype has only a few counts. The chain couples TRBV5-1 to TRBJ2-5; D is perhaps TRBD1 or TRBD2 (5 bases each). The CDR3 is made up of 15 amino acids. Trimming took off 3 bases at V and 3 bases at J, with 15 bases between the two ends. The germline CDR1 and CDR2 sequences are SGHRS and YFSETQ. Written as DNA, the CDR3 is TGCGCCAGCAGCTCCTCTTGGGGGACCAAAGAGACCCAGTACTTC. Translated, it gives CASSSSWGTKETQYF.

The chain has TRBV20-1 and TRBJ2-1; 11 positions agree with TRBD2. CDR1 is DFQATT, CDR2 SNEGSKA, per germline (reference sequence). This CDR3 is 16 amino acids long. With V trimmed by 2 bases and J by 10 bases, 13 bases remained unmatched. CDR3 residues: CSARKTSGGYSGEQFF. The CDR3 DNA follows: TGCAGTGCTAGAAAAACTAGCGGGGGATACTCCGGGGAGCAGTTCTTC.

This clonotype was seen at least ten times. This CDR3 is CASSQHSQETQYF. The CDR3, as DNA: TGCGCCAGCAGCCAACACAGTCAAGAGACCCAGTACTTC. The chain links TRBV4-1 to TRBJ2-5; D unclear. The CDR3 runs to 13 residues. Trimming shortened V by 2 bases and J by 2 bases, and 6 bases separated the two germline ends. Germline V gene data show CDR1 as MGHRA and CDR2 as YSYEKL.

This clonotype was found once. CDR3 nucleotides: TGTGCCAGCAGCTTGGAGGACAGGGATGGAGAGACCCAGTACTTC. This gives the protein CASSLEDRDGETQYF. V usage is TRBV5-5 and J usage is TRBJ2-4, with 8 nucleotides matching TRBD1. The end of the DNA is better explained by TRBJ2-5, so the J call may be wrong. CDR3 length: 15 residues. Germline V lookup: CDR1 SGHKS, CDR2 YYEKEE (reference sequence).

The J gene is TRBJ1-1, the V gene TRBV3-1, with TRBD1 as a possible D gene (6 bases). Trimming shortened V by 10 bases and J by 1 base, and 10 bases separated the two germline ends. The V gene's germline CDR1 is LGHDT and CDR2 YNNKEL (reference sequence). This CDR3 contains 12 residues. CDR3 coding DNA: TGTGCCACCTCGGGACAGAACACTGAAGCTTTCTTT. This encodes CATSGQNTEAFF. Drawing the rest from reference TRBV3-1 and TRBJ1-1, the complete variable domain is DTAVSQTPKYLVTQMGNDKSIKCEQNLGHDTMYWYKQDSKKFLKIMFSYNNKELIINETVPNRFSPKSPDKAHLNLHINSLELGDSAVYFCATSGQNTEAFFGQGTRLTVV.

This clonotype has just a few counts. This sequence joins TRBV3-1 and TRBJ2-5; TRBD2 is a possible D gene (5 bases). Germline-derived CDR1 and CDR2 are LGHDT and YNNKEL (reference sequence). Between the trimmed V and J ends, which lost 5 bases and 5 bases, there was a span of 12 bases. This CDR3 is built from 13 residues. The CDR3 bases are TGTGCCAGCAGCTACGAGCGGCGTGAGACCCAGTACTTC. Encoded protein: CASSYERRETQYF.

The genes are TRBV5-5 and TRBJ1-1, with 7 bases aligning to TRBD1. J was trimmed by 5 bases and V by 4 bases; bases with no gene match: 11. This CDR3 comprises 15 residues. Germline values: CDR1 SGHKS, CDR2 YYEKEE (reference sequence). The chain's CDR3 is CASSGHRGTGTEAFF. The CDR3 DNA follows: TGTGCCAGCAGCGGCCACAGGGGAACGGGAACTGAAGCTTTCTTT.

The chain combines TRBV2 with TRBJ2-5, with D possibly being TRBD2 (5 bases). V shed 2 bases and J shed 6 bases, with 16 bases lying between them. CDR3 length equals 15 residues. The germline V gene encodes CDR1 SNHLY and CDR2 FYNNEI. The CDR3 coding sequence is TGTGCCAGCAGTGAACAAGTAGCGCTCCAGAAGACCCAGTACTTC. Translated, it gives CASSEQVALQKTQYF.

This clonotype has only a few counts. This CDR3 is CASSFTIQETQYF. The DNA of the CDR3 is TGTGCCAGCAGCTTCACCATCCAAGAGACCCAGTACTTC. The chain links TRBV7-9 to TRBJ2-5, with no clear D. Trimming shortened V by 3 bases and J by 1 base, and 6 bases separated the two germline ends. Per germline, CDR1 SEHNR and CDR2 FQNEAQ (reference sequence). CDR3 length: 13 amino acids.

The CDR3: CASSPRTSARTDTQYF. The CDR3 DNA reads TGTGCCAGCAGCCCCCGGACTAGCGCCCGCACAGATACGCAGTATTTT. The rearrangement links TRBV9 to TRBJ2-3; 9 bases are a match to TRBD2. V shed 4 bases, J shed 1 base, and the junction held 7 bases outside the gene matches. The CDR3 runs 16 residues. Germline CDR1 reads SGDLS; CDR2 reads YYNGEE. The variable domain in full, with the rest retrieved from reference TRBV9 and TRBJ2-3, is DSGVTQTPKHLITATGQRVTLRCSPRSGDLSVYWYQQSLDQGLQFLIQYYNGEERAKGNILERFSAQQFPDLHSELNLSSLELGDSALYFCASSPRTSARTDTQYFGPGTRLTVL.

The chain couples TRBV28 to TRBJ2-5, with 9 bases lining up with TRBD2. CDR3 length: 16 residues. From germline, CDR1 is MDHEN and CDR2 SYDVKM. The trim removed 4 bases at V and 2 bases at J, leaving 8 bases unmatched. As DNA, the CDR3 is TGTGCCAGCAGTTGGGACAAGCGGGAGGTTCAAGAGACCCAGTACTTC. Translated, it gives CASSWDKREVQETQYF. The whole variable domain, remainder taken from reference TRBV28 and TRBJ2-5, is DVKVTQSSRYLVKRTGEKVFLECVQDMDHENMFWYRQDPGLGLRLIYFSYDVKMKEKGDIPEGYSVSREKKERFSLILESASTNQTSMYLCASSWDKREVQETQYFGPGTRLLVL.

About this clonotype itself: The junction departs from the called germline gene at one end, perhaps through a read error. CDR3 sequence: CDSSLEDGRQYF. CDR3 sequence (DNA): TGTGACAGCAGCTTAGAGGACGGGAGGCAGTACTTC. The V call is TRBV7-9, the J call TRBJ2-7; weak D call: TRBD2 (6 bases). The CDR3 has 12 amino acids. Germline CDR1 SEHNR, CDR2 FQNEAQ (reference sequence).

The gene calls are TRBV9 and TRBJ2-7; D gene ambiguous. The CDR3 extends over 13 amino acids. Deletions cut 4 bases from V and 2 bases from J, with 10 bases between. Germline-derived CDR1 and CDR2 are SGDLS and YYNGEE. The CDR3 DNA is TGTGCCAGCAGCCCCCCCTCTCCCTACGAGCAGTACTTC. Protein product: CASSPPSPYEQYF.

In DNA, the CDR3 is TGTGCCAGCAGCTTAGAGGTTGCGGGCGAGCAGTACTTC. This sequence encodes CASSLEVAGEQYF. The V gene is TRBV7-2, the J gene TRBJ2-7; tentative D call: TRBD2 (5 bases). Between the trimmed V and J ends, which lost 1 base and 6 bases, there was a span of 10 bases. The CDR3 is made up of 13 amino acids. Germline CDR1 and CDR2: SGHTA and FQGNSA.

This clonotype appeared a few times. This chain joins TRBV2 and TRBJ1-2; the match to TRBD1 covers 8 bases. Unmatched junction bases numbered 1, after V lost 6 bases and J lost 4 bases. The CDR3 runs to 12 residues. CDR1 is SNHLY, CDR2 FYNNEI, per germline. CDR3 amino acids: CASRDRVYGYTF. DNA for the CDR3: TGTGCCAGCAGGGACAGGGTCTATGGCTACACCTTC.

The rearrangement links TRBV9 to TRBJ1-1; TRBD1 aligns across 7 bases. J lost 0 bases, V lost 4 bases, and 6 bases had no gene match. This CDR3 has 15 amino acids. CDR1 and CDR2 (germline): SGDLS, YYNGEE. DNA for the CDR3: TGTGCCAGCAGCACCGGGGACAGCTTGAACACTGAAGCTTTCTTT. Residues: CASSTGDSLNTEAFF.

This clonotype was found a few times. The gene calls are TRBV18 and TRBJ2-7; D is unclear. Deletions cut 3 bases from V and 7 bases from J, with 13 bases between. The CDR3 is made up of 13 amino acids. Germline V gene sequence: CDR1 KGHSH, CDR2 LQKENI. The DNA of the CDR3 is TGTGCCAGCTCACCCCGGCAAGAGGCAGAGCAGTACTTC. Its protein is CASSPRQEAEQYF.

This clonotype was recorded only once. The chain has TRBV18 and TRBJ2-4; 7 bases fit TRBD1. The germline CDR1 and CDR2 sequences are KGHSH and LQKENI. The CDR3 has 16 residues. V lost 1 base and J lost 6; bases outside the gene matches: 9. The CDR3 region has the DNA TGTGCCAGCTCACCACAGGGGGCGCGGTCCATAAACATTCAGTACTTC. It is translated as CASSPQGARSINIQYF.

Notes on this clonotype: Mismatch with germline at one junction end may stem from a read error. The CDR3, as DNA: TGTACCAGCAGCGCCCGAGAGGCTAGCAGATACACAGATACGCAGTATTTT. Translated: CTSSAREASRYTDTQYF. This sequence joins TRBV9 and TRBJ2-3, with a possible D match to TRBD2 (5 bases). The CDR3 spans 17 residues. In germline, CDR1 is SGDLS, CDR2 YYNGEE.

This clonotype occurred many times. V usage is TRBV29-1 and J usage is TRBJ2-3; a possible D gene is TRBD1 (7 bases). V gave up 7 bases and J gave up 6 bases, with 14 bases separating them. Germline CDR1 is SQVTM and CDR2 is ANQGSEA. The CDR3 is 12 amino acids. The CDR3 DNA sequence: TGCAGCGCCGATCAGGGGGGCGATACGCAGTATTTT. As protein: CSADQGGDTQYF.

At least ten counts were recorded for this clonotype. This chain links TRBV9 with TRBJ2-5, with D unresolved. V was trimmed by 3 bases and J by 0 bases, leaving 6 bases between them. Germline V gene lookup returns CDR1 SGDLS and CDR2 YYNGEE. The CDR3 is 13 residues long. CDR3 coding DNA: TGTGCCAGCAGCGACGACTACCAAGAGACCCAGTACTTC. Translating gives CASSDDYQETQYF.

This clonotype was counted a few times. The rearrangement links TRBV7-3 to TRBJ2-1; 8 bases fit TRBD2. Losses at the gene ends were 0 bases for V and 3 bases for J; bases not matched to a gene: 1. CDR1 SGHTA and CDR2 FQGTGA come from the germline V gene. This CDR3 spans 15 amino acids. The CDR3 protein is CASSLTTSGYNEQFF. In DNA, the CDR3 is TGTGCCAGCAGCTTAACCACTAGCGGCTACAATGAGCAGTTCTTC.

This chain links TRBV6-1 with TRBJ1-1, with a possible D match to TRBD1 (5 bases). The CDR3 is 15 residues long. Germline loops: CDR1 MNHNS, CDR2 SASEGT. V lost 5 bases, J lost 3 bases, and 16 bases lay in between. CDR3 sequence reads: CASSSYGTRDTEAFF. The CDR3 bases are TGTGCCAGCAGTTCTTACGGGACCCGGGACACTGAAGCTTTCTTT.

This chain uses TRBV19 with TRBJ2-1; TRBD1 is a possible D gene (9 bases). This CDR3 region has 17 residues. V dropped 3 bases and J dropped 6 bases, with 21 bases sitting between them. CDR1 is LNHDA and CDR2 is SQIVND in the germline V gene (reference sequence). The CDR3 region is CASSISFAGGQGNEQFF. DNA of the CDR3: TGTGCCAGTAGTATTAGTTTCGCGGGGGGACAGGGCAATGAGCAGTTCTTC.

The V gene is TRBV2, the J gene TRBJ2-7; 9 bases agree with TRBD1. Trimming took 2 bases from V and 3 from J; bases not matched to a gene: 5. The germline V gene has CDR1 SNHLY and CDR2 FYNNEI. The CDR3 has 15 residues. CDR3: CASSETGQGYYEQYF. DNA of the CDR3: TGTGCCAGCAGTGAAACAGGACAGGGGTACTACGAGCAGTACTTC.

Only one count was recorded for this clonotype. The CDR3 is CASRAPGQGGGYTF. The CDR3 nucleotides read TGTGCCAGCAGAGCCCCGGGACAGGGGGGTGGCTACACCTTC. The V gene is TRBV6-1, the J gene TRBJ1-2; 11 bases match TRBD1. The CDR3 length is 14 residues. With 6 bases clipped from V and 7 bases from J, the junction kept 7 bases outside the gene matches. Per germline, CDR1 MNHNS and CDR2 SASEGT.

This clonotype was detected only once. J is TRBJ1-5 and V is TRBV6-5; possibly TRBD1 for D (6 bases). With 5 bases removed from V and 3 bases from J, the gap between germline ends came to 14 bases. The germline CDR1 and CDR2 sequences are MNHEY and SVGAGI. The CDR3 totals 15 residues. The DNA for the CDR3 is TGTGCCAGCAGTAGCGGGACACTGCCCAATCAGCCCCAGCATTTT. It translates to CASSSGTLPNQPQHF.

This clonotype was detected only a few times. The chain employs TRBV20-1 and TRBJ2-1, with D hard to call. This CDR3 is built from 12 residues. Germline V gene data show CDR1 as DFQATT and CDR2 as SNEGSKA (reference sequence). The V end lost 0 bases, the J end lost 7 bases, and 7 bases lay between the germline ends. CDR3 residues: CSARDGRNEQFF. DNA for the CDR3: TGCAGTGCTAGAGACGGAAGAAATGAGCAGTTCTTC.

The rearrangement links TRBV10-3 to TRBJ2-5, with D maybe TRBD2 (5 bases). Germline V gives CDR1 ENHRY, CDR2 SYGVKD. Trimming removed 0 bases from V and 11 bases from J, with 22 bases in between. The CDR3 spans 16 residues. CDR3 sequence (DNA): TGTGCCATCAGTGAGTCGCCTAGCCGCTTAAACAATGAGCAGTACTTC. Translating it yields CAISESPSRLNNEQYF.